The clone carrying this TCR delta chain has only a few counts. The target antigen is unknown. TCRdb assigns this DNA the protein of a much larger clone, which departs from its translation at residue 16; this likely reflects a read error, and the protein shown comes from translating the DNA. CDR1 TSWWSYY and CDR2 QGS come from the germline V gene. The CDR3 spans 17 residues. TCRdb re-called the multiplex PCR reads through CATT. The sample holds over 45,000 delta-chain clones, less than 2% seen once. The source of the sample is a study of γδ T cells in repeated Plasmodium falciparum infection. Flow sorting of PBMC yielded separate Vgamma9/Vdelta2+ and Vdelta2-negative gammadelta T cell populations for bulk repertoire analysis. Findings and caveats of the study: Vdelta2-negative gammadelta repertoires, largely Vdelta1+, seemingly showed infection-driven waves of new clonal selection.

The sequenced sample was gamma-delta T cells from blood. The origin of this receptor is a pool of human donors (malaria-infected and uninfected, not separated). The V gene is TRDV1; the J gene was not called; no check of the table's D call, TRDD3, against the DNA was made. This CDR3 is CALGEFPFWGIQDKLTF. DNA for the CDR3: TGTGCTCTTGGGGAATTCCCCTTCTGGGGGATACAAGATAAACTCACCTTT.